Presented here are 7 T cell receptor beta chains from one specimen sequenced in a study of beta chain features in type 1 diabetes. cDNA synthesis used the whole RNA isolate, giving expressed TCRB sequences. Data came from immunoSEQ multiplex PCR; TCRdb stores just in-frame clones and leaves some out. Of over 100,000 clones in the sample, 40% were seen once. Sequenced input: stem cell memory CD4+ T cells from blood. The source is a woman aged 18-29 years in good health.

V usage is TRBV27 and J usage is TRBJ2-5; 9 bases map to TRBD1. The CDR3 totals 14 residues. The germline V gene encodes CDR1 MNHEY and CDR2 SMNVEV (reference sequence). The V and J ends lost 4 bases and 6 bases, in that order; junction bases with no gene match: 6. The DNA of the CDR3 is TGTGCCAGCAGTTCCCCGGGACAGGGAAAGACCCAGTACTTC. Amino acid sequence: CASSSPGQGKTQYF.

This chain uses TRBV5-1 with TRBJ1-2, with 7 bases aligning to TRBD1. V gave up 4 bases and J gave up 7 bases; unmatched junction bases: 7. Per the germline V gene, CDR1 is SGHRS and CDR2 is YFSETQ. The CDR3 loop spans 13 amino acids. The chain's CDR3 is CASSPGGLPGYTF. The CDR3 DNA follows: TGCGCCAGCAGCCCAGGGGGACTCCCTGGCTACACCTTC.

This clone was seen only a few times. J is TRBJ1-5 and V is TRBV7-3; D is unclear. CDR1 and CDR2 (germline): SGHTA, FQGTGA. This CDR3 comprises 13 residues. V lost 5 bases and J lost 4, with 9 bases in between. This CDR3 is CASSQDLNQPQHF. CDR3 nucleotide sequence: TGTGCCAGCAGCCAGGATTTAAATCAGCCCCAGCATTTT.

The chain employs TRBV6-1 and TRBJ2-7, with 9 bases lining up with TRBD1. V shed 5 bases and J 5 bases; nucleotides not matched to a gene: 7. Germline CDR1 and CDR2: MNHNS and SASEGT. This CDR3 is built from 14 residues. The CDR3 DNA reads TGTGCCAGCAGTTGGGGGACAGGGTTGGACGAGCAGTACTTC. It is translated as CASSWGTGLDEQYF.

This clone has more than one count but fewer than ten. The chain combines TRBV4-1 with TRBJ1-2; no reliable D call. V lost 1 base, J lost 4 bases, and 16 bases lay in between. CDR1 is MGHRA and CDR2 is YSYEKL in the germline V gene. The CDR3 extends over 16 amino acids. CDR3 in amino acids: CASSQGGAGAPYGYTF. CDR3 sequence (DNA): TGCGCCAGCAGCCAAGGGGGAGCTGGAGCTCCCTATGGCTACACCTTC.

A few counts support this clone. V usage is TRBV5-1 and J usage is TRBJ2-1; 7 bases align to TRBD2. The germline CDR1 and CDR2 sequences are SGHRS and YFSETQ. The CDR3 covers 15 residues. The V gene end was trimmed by 4 bases and the J gene end by 1 base; junction bases not matched to a gene: 5. CDR3 DNA: TGCGCCAGCAGCACCACTAGCGAATCCTACAATGAGCAGTTCTTC. This sequence encodes CASSTTSESYNEQFF.

The V and J genes are TRBV5-1 and TRBJ2-1, with D perhaps matching TRBD1 (5 bases). The CDR3 length is 15 residues. The V end lost 4 bases, the J end lost 4 bases, and 15 bases lay between the germline ends. Per germline, CDR1 SGHRS and CDR2 YFSETQ. The CDR3 reads CASSNLGRAYNEQFF. The CDR3 bases are TGCGCCAGCAGCAACCTGGGCAGGGCATACAATGAGCAGTTCTTC. Using reference TRBV5-1 and TRBJ2-1 for the parts outside the CDR3, the full variable domain is KAGVTQTPRYLIKTRGQQVTLSCSPISGHRSVSWYQQTPGQGLQFLFEYFSETQRNKGNFPGRFSGRQFSNSRSEMNVSTLELGDSALYLCASSNLGRAYNEQFFGPGTRLTVL.